The sequence of this T cell receptor (beta chain) was determined in a study of blood T cell repertoires in COVID-19. Study-wide background: PBMCs, B-cell-depleted T cells, or T cells were the source of the cDNA or gDNA that made up the material.

This clone was seen only once. The germline gives CDR1 SNHLY, CDR2 FYNNEI. This CDR3 spans 12 amino acids. Trimming shortened V by 6 bases and J by 5 bases, and 7 bases separated the two germline ends. As processed by the authors: Reference gene primer amplification gave nucleated cell count estimates. Repertoires were generated with immunoSEQ multiplex PCR, while TCRdb's copy carries only in-frame clones and drops some. The V and J calls and clone size come from that table; D and trimming were worked out from the DNA. Here the sample spans 100,000 or so clones, less than 80% being singletons. The genes are TRBV2 and TRBJ1-4; no clear D gene. This TCR was recovered from a man aged 65 to 79 with active or convalescent COVID-19. Sequencing used peripheral blood. Written as DNA, the CDR3 is TGTGCCAGCAGGAGGTCGAATGAAAAACTGTTTTTT. Amino acids: CASRRSNEKLFF.